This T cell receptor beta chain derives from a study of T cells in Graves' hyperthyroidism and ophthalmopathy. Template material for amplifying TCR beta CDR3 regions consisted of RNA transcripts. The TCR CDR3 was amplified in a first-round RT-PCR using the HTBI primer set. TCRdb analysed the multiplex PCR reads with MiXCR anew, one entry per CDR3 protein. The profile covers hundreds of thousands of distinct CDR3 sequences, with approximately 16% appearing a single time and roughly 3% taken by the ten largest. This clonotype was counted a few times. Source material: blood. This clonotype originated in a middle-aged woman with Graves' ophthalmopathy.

DNA for the CDR3: TGTGCCAGTAGTATAGTCCGGGGGGCAGGCAATCAGCCCCAGCATTTT. It codes for CASSIVRGAGNQPQHF. This sequence joins TRBV19 and TRBJ1-5, with D possibly being TRBD1 (6 bases). Germline V lookup: CDR1 LNHDA, CDR2 SQIVND (reference sequence). The CDR3 has 16 residues. The germline V and J ends were trimmed by 1 base and 2 bases, with 12 bases remaining between them.